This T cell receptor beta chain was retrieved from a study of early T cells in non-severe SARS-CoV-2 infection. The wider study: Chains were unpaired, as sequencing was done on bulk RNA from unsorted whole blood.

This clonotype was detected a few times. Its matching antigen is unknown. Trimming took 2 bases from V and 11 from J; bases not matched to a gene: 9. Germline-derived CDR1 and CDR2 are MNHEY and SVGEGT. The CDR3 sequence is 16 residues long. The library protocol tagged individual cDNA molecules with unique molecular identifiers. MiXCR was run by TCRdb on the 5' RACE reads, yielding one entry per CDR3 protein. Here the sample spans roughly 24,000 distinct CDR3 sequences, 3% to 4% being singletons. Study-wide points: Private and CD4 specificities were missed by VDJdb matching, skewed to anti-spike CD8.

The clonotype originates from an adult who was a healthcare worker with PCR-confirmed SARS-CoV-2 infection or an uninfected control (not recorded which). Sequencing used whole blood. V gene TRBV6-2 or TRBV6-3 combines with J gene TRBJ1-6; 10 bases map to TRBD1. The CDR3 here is CASSYHRTGGLTPLHF. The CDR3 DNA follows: TGTGCCAGCAGTTACCACCGGACAGGGGGATTGACACCCCTCCACTTT.